The 26 T cell receptor beta chains below all came from one sample that was sequenced in a study of early T cells in non-severe SARS-CoV-2 infection. TCRdb recomputed calls from the 5' RACE reads with MiXCR, one row per CDR3 protein. The profile shows 40,000 to 65,000 distinct CDR3 sequences, over 7% of them singletons. Sequenced input: whole blood. Receptors were obtained from an adult who was a healthcare worker with PCR-confirmed SARS-CoV-2 infection or an uninfected control (not recorded which).

This clonotype showed up many times. J is TRBJ2-1 and V is TRBV29-1; the D gene is possibly TRBD1 (5 bases). V was pared by 3 bases and J by 6 bases, with 12 bases between. CDR3 length: 13 residues. Germline CDR1 reads SQVTM; CDR2 reads ANQGSEA. Here the CDR3 reads CSVEPLGANEQFF. DNA of the CDR3: TGCAGCGTTGAGCCCCTAGGGGCCAATGAGCAGTTCTTC.

V and J are TRBV19 and TRBJ1-4, with TRBD1 identical over 9 bases. The J segment lost 7 bases and the V segment lost 3 bases, leaving 3 bases of the junction unmatched. Germline-derived CDR1 and CDR2 are LNHDA and SQIVND (reference sequence). The CDR3 length is 14 residues. The CDR3 reads CASSITGGSEKLFF. The CDR3, as DNA: TGTGCCAGTAGTATCACAGGGGGCTCTGAAAAACTGTTTTTT.

This clonotype was recorded many times. This chain joins TRBV5-1 and TRBJ1-1; TRBD1 agrees at 11 bases. The CDR3 sequence is 14 residues long. V shed 4 bases, J shed 5 bases, and the junction held 4 bases outside the gene matches. Germline CDR1 SGHRS, CDR2 YFSETQ. The CDR3 DNA reads as TGCGCCAGCAGCCATGGGACAGGGGGAACTGAAGCTTTCTTT. Amino acids: CASSHGTGGTEAFF.

This chain joins TRBV29-1 and TRBJ2-6, with D possibly being TRBD1 (6 bases). The CDR3 has 15 residues. CDR1 SQVTM and CDR2 ANQGSEA come from the germline V gene. Trimming cost V 6 bases and J 0 bases, with 12 bases left between them. This chain's CDR3 is CSVAGQSSGANVLTF. The CDR3 DNA follows: TGCAGCGTAGCAGGACAGAGCTCTGGGGCCAACGTCCTGACTTTC.

This clonotype has more than one count but fewer than ten. The rearrangement links TRBV20-1 to TRBJ1-5, with a weak D call TRBD1 (5 bases). V dropped 3 bases and J dropped 2 bases, with 8 bases sitting between them. The germline V gene has CDR1 DFQATT and CDR2 SNEGSKA (reference sequence). The CDR3 loop spans 13 amino acids. CDR3 coding DNA: TGCAGTGCTAGTGGGGGGGGCAATCAGCCCCAGCATTTT. This gives the protein CSASGGGNQPQHF.

Points on this clonotype: This may be a read error: a much more frequent sequence differs by one nucleotide. The rearrangement links TRBV28 to TRBJ2-1; D not resolved. The CDR3 covers 12 residues. The germline CDR1 and CDR2 sequences are MDHEN and SYDVKM. Trimming took 0 bases from V and 9 from J, leaving 6 bases between them. CDR3 amino acids: CASSLWKGEQFF. For the CDR3, the DNA is TGTGCCAGCAGTTTATGGAAGGGTGAGCAGTTCTTC.

This clonotype was recorded a few times. The V call is TRBV5-1, the J call TRBJ2-3, with D maybe TRBD2 (5 bases). The length of the CDR3 is 16 residues. With 4 bases removed from V and 2 bases from J, the gap between germline ends came to 17 bases. The germline CDR1 and CDR2 sequences are SGHRS and YFSETQ. DNA of the CDR3: TGCGCCAGCAGCACGCCGATTGGACTGTTCACAGATACGCAGTATTTT. Amino acid sequence: CASSTPIGLFTDTQYF.

This chain uses TRBV20-1 with TRBJ1-1, with D unresolved. The germline V gene encodes CDR1 DFQATT and CDR2 SNEGSKA (reference sequence). The CDR3 covers 15 residues. The germline V and J ends were trimmed by 1 base and 6 bases, with 18 bases remaining between them. In DNA form, the CDR3 reads TGCAGTGCTAGAGGAGGATGGTTGGGTCGAGCTGAAGCTTTCTTT. This translates into CSARGGWLGRAEAFF.

The gene calls are TRBV25-1 and TRBJ1-2; a weak D match, TRBD1 (6 bases). The CDR3 sequence is 14 residues long. Trimming left V 8 bases short and J 4 bases short, with 17 bases between. The germline V gene has CDR1 MGHDK and CDR2 SYGVNS. This chain's CDR3 is CASSYGGAGYGYTF. CDR3 DNA sequence: TGTGCCAGCTCCTATGGGGGGGCTGGCTATGGCTACACCTTC.

This clonotype was seen a few times. As DNA, the CDR3 is TGCGCCAGCAGTGAGAAGGGGTCCCTCGAGACCCAGTACTTC. Encoded protein: CASSEKGSLETQYF. The rearrangement links TRBV10-1 to TRBJ2-5, with D perhaps matching TRBD1 (5 bases). Per germline, CDR1 WNHNN and CDR2 SYGVQD (reference sequence). The CDR3 loop spans 14 amino acids. Trimming took 2 bases from V and 5 from J, leaving 12 bases between them.

In its sample, this clonotype was seen many times. The V gene is TRBV21-1, the J gene TRBJ2-1; the table's D gene call, TRBD1, was not cross checked with the DNA. TRBV21-1 is a pseudogene. The CDR3 runs to 13 residues. In nucleotides, the CDR3 is TGTGCCAGCAACCTGGACAGGTACAATGAGCAGTTCTTC. Residues: CASNLDRYNEQFF.

This clonotype showed up many times. The rearrangement links TRBV19 to TRBJ2-7, with TRBD2 identical over 10 bases. The CDR3 loop spans 13 amino acids. From germline, CDR1 is LNHDA and CDR2 SQIVND (reference sequence). The CDR3 DNA sequence: TGTGTCAGAGCGGGAGGGCCGAGGAACGAGCAGTACTTC. As protein: CVRAGGPRNEQYF.

V is TRBV12-3 or TRBV12-4 and J is TRBJ1-5; D gene ambiguous. Trimming cost V 4 bases and J 4 bases, with 11 bases left between them. This CDR3 region has 14 residues. The CDR3 bases are TGTGCCAGCAGTTCCCGACGGGGAAATCAGCCCCAGCATTTT. Protein: CASSSRRGNQPQHF.

This rearrangement joins TRBV6-5 to TRBJ2-3; D could derive from TRBD1 or TRBD2 (5 bases each). CDR3 length: 12 residues. V lost 6 bases and J lost 3, with 7 bases in between. Germline-derived CDR1 and CDR2 are MNHEY and SVGAGI. CDR3 nucleotides: TGTGCCAGCAGGGGGACGACAGATACGCAGTATTTT. This translates into CASRGTTDTQYF.

This clonotype was seen ten or more times. The chain has TRBV12-3 or TRBV12-4 and TRBJ2-3; 7 bases are shared with TRBD1. V was clipped by 8 bases and J by 3 bases; unmatched bases: 5. There are 13 residues in the CDR3. This CDR3 reads CASGGQATDTQYF. CDR3 bases: TGTGCCAGCGGCGGACAGGCGACAGATACGCAGTATTTT.

This clonotype occurred a few times. The V call is TRBV10-2, the J call TRBJ1-5, with TRBD1 identical over 8 bases. Germline V gives CDR1 WSHSY, CDR2 SAAADI. CDR3 length: 14 amino acids. The V segment lost 4 bases and the J segment 6 bases; nucleotides outside the gene matches: 5. CDR3 residues: CASSVGQGPQPQHF. DNA for the CDR3: TGCGCCAGCAGTGTAGGACAGGGTCCTCAGCCCCAGCATTTT.

This clonotype was observed many times. The rearrangement joins TRBV4-1 to TRBJ2-1, with D unresolved. Trimming left V 8 bases short and J 6 bases short, with 11 bases between. The CDR3 contains 12 residues. Germline values: CDR1 MGHRA, CDR2 YSYEKL. The CDR3 DNA follows: TGCGCCAGCGGAGCAGCCACCAATGAGCAGTTCTTC. The encoded protein is CASGAATNEQFF.

The genes are TRBV4-3 and TRBJ2-7; 7 bases are shared with TRBD1. Unmatched junction bases numbered 3, after V lost 4 bases and J lost 3 bases. CDR3 length equals 13 residues. Per the germline V gene, CDR1 is LGHNA and CDR2 is YSLEER. The CDR3 loop is CASSLRTGYEQYF. CDR3 sequence (DNA): TGCGCCAGCAGCCTCCGGACAGGCTACGAGCAGTACTTC.

This clonotype was observed at least ten times. The chain recombines TRBV5-1 with TRBJ2-1, with 11 bases that match TRBD2. The CDR3 has 16 residues. The J segment lost 2 bases and the V segment lost 3 bases, leaving 4 bases of the junction unmatched. Per germline, CDR1 SGHRS and CDR2 YFSETQ. DNA for the CDR3: TGCGCCAGCAGCTCGGTTAGCGGGGGGGCCTACAATGAGCAGTTCTTC. It is translated as CASSSVSGGAYNEQFF.

This clonotype has only a few counts. This sequence joins TRBV19 and TRBJ2-1; 12 bases match TRBD1. The CDR3 sequence is 15 residues long. Unmatched junction bases numbered 5, after V lost 6 bases and J lost 5 bases. CDR1 is LNHDA, CDR2 SQIVND, per germline (reference sequence). CDR3 in DNA: TGTGCCAGTAGCCCCTGGGACAGGGGGCACAATGAGCAGTTCTTC. It codes for CASSPWDRGHNEQFF.

Ten or more counts support this clonotype. The chain uses TRBV29-1 and TRBJ2-7, with no clear D. This CDR3 has 12 amino acids. Germline lookup yields CDR1 SQVTM and CDR2 ANQGSEA. V lost 4 bases to trimming and J lost 4 bases, with 11 bases between them. Written as DNA, the CDR3 is TGCAGCGTTGTCTTTATAGGGTACGAGCAGTACTTC. This gives the protein CSVVFIGYEQYF.

The J gene is TRBJ2-1, the V gene TRBV10-3; TRBD1 or TRBD2 may be the D gene (5 bases each). The V and J ends lost 4 bases and 7 bases respectively, with 14 bases between them. The CDR3 totals 14 residues. Germline CDR1 is ENHRY and CDR2 is SYGVKD. DNA for the CDR3: TGTGCCATCAGTGTCAAGGGGTCGGGGAATGAGCAGTTCTTC. Encoded protein: CAISVKGSGNEQFF.

The chain carries TRBV4-2 and TRBJ1-1; no definite D call. CDR3 length equals 15 residues. Trimming cost V 0 bases and J 1 base, with 9 bases left between them. Germline loops: CDR1 LGHNA, CDR2 YNFKEQ. The CDR3 nucleotides read TGTGCCAGCAGCCAAGAGGGTAATCGGAACACTGAAGCTTTCTTT. Translated: CASSQEGNRNTEAFF.

The CDR3 region has the DNA TGTGCCAGCAGCTTAGCAGGGGATTCCAACTATGGCTACACCTTC. As protein: CASSLAGDSNYGYTF. This chain joins TRBV7-9 and TRBJ1-2; a weak D match, TRBD1 (5 bases). CDR3 size: 15 residues. Per germline, CDR1 SEHNR and CDR2 FQNEAQ (reference sequence). Trimming pared 0 bases from V and 2 bases from J, leaving 10 bases between.

This clonotype has a handful of counts. The CDR3 here is CSVATSGEYQETQYF. CDR3 coding DNA: TGCAGCGTTGCTACTAGCGGGGAGTACCAAGAGACCCAGTACTTC. V usage is TRBV29-1 and J usage is TRBJ2-5; TRBD2 matches at 10 bases. Trimming at V came to 4 bases and at J to 0 bases, leaving 5 bases not matched to a gene. From germline, CDR1 is SQVTM and CDR2 ANQGSEA. The CDR3 extends over 15 amino acids.

The sample holds a few counts of this clonotype. The CDR3 here is CASSWGTGHNYGYTF. DNA for the CDR3: TGTGCCAGCAGTTGGGGGACAGGGCACAACTATGGCTACACCTTC. This chain uses TRBV6-6 with TRBJ1-2, with 9 bases lining up with TRBD1. The length of the CDR3 is 15 residues. Per germline, CDR1 MNHNY and CDR2 SVGAGI (reference sequence). Losses at the gene ends were 4 bases for V and 2 bases for J; bases not matched to a gene: 5.